This TCR beta chain was identified in a study of blood T cell repertoires in COVID-19. As for the study in general: The United States, Italy and Spain supplied acute and convalescent COVID-19 samples. T cells, B-cell-depleted T cells, or PBMCs provided the cDNA or gDNA that served as material.

Under the authors' procedure: Estimation of nucleated cell counts relied on the amplification of reference gene primers. The table came from immunoSEQ multiplex PCR; TCRdb's copy has only in-frame clones and leaves some out. V, J and clone size are those of that table, while D and trimming were read from the DNA. The data contain some 150,000 clones, 75% to 85% of them seen just once; the ten biggest clones take up around 10%. Sequenced: peripheral blood. The clonotype was recovered from an older woman with COVID-19, enrolled during active disease.

CDR3 bases: TGTGCCAGCAGTTACAGGGTCGGCTATGGCTACACCTTC. Its translation is CASSYRVGYGYTF. The rearrangement joins TRBV27 to TRBJ1-2, with D possibly being TRBD1 (6 bases). This CDR3 region has 13 residues. Germline V gene data show CDR1 as MNHEY and CDR2 as SMNVEV (reference sequence). Trimming left V 4 bases short and J 4 bases short, with 10 bases between.